These 11 T cell receptor beta chains originate from one sample sequenced in a study of T cell repertoires in cytomegalovirus infection. MiXCR, run by TCRdb on the reads, gives a single entry per CDR3 protein. Here the sample spans hundreds of thousands of distinct CDR3 sequences, about 30% being singletons. What these receptors recognize is not known. The material sequenced was cultured PBMCs, taken from culture after CMV antigen stimulation. These receptors all stem from a human donor in good health (CMV status not recorded). Some clones in this sample may be carry-over from other donors' samples.

This clonotype showed up many times. The rearrangement joins TRBV4-1 to TRBJ1-1; the D gene is possibly TRBD1 (6 bases). Looked up from germline, CDR1 is MGHRA and CDR2 is YSYEKL. This CDR3 has 16 amino acids. With 0 bases removed from V and 1 base from J, the gap between germline ends came to 12 bases. The CDR3 reads CASSQDGGRWNTEAFF. The CDR3 nucleotides are TGCGCCAGCAGCCAAGACGGGGGCCGTTGGAACACTGAAGCTTTCTTT.

This clonotype was seen more than once but under ten times. The rearrangement joins TRBV7-2 to TRBJ1-2; no firm D call. CDR1 SGHTA and CDR2 FQGNSA come from the germline V gene. Trimming removed 5 bases at V and 7 bases at J, with 14 bases between. The CDR3 length is 13 residues. The CDR3 is CASSPEVSGGYTF. Written as DNA, the CDR3 is TGTGCCAGCAGCCCGGAAGTATCTGGTGGCTACACCTTC.

This clonotype showed up just a few times. The chain joins TRBV5-1 to TRBJ1-1; D possibly corresponds to TRBD1 (6 bases). Germline V gene sequence: CDR1 SGHRS, CDR2 YFSETQ. The CDR3 spans 16 residues. Trimming removed 0 bases at V and 3 bases at J, with 15 bases between. CDR3 loop: CASSLEVQGGDTEAFF. Written as DNA, the CDR3 is TGCGCCAGCAGCTTGGAAGTACAGGGCGGGGACACTGAAGCTTTCTTT.

The CDR3 region has the DNA TGTGCCAGCAGCTTAGATCTGTCATGGGGGGGCGGGGGGGCCGGAGAGCAGTTCTTC. Encoded protein: CASSLDLSWGGGGAGEQFF. V and J are TRBV11-2 and TRBJ2-1; 9 bases align to TRBD2. The germline gives CDR1 SGHAT, CDR2 FQNNGV. Germline trimming cut 0 bases from V and 10 bases from J; bases unmatched to any gene: 19. The CDR3 covers 19 residues.

V usage is TRBV10-3 and J usage is TRBJ2-3; possibly TRBD1 for D (7 bases). CDR1 is ENHRY and CDR2 is SYGVKD in the germline V gene. The CDR3 has 14 residues. V was cut by 8 bases and J by 4 bases, with 16 bases left in between. The CDR3 here is CAIWDQGGSDTQYF. In DNA, the CDR3 is TGTGCCATCTGGGACCAGGGGGGTTCAGATACGCAGTATTTT.

The chain is built from TRBV2 and TRBJ2-5; D assignment may be TRBD1 or TRBD2 (5 bases each). Between the trimmed V and J ends, which lost 6 bases and 4 bases, there was a span of 9 bases. CDR1 and CDR2 (germline): SNHLY, FYNNEI. CDR3 size: 12 residues. The CDR3 DNA sequence: TGTGCCAGCAGGGGGGTCGGAGAGACCCAGTACTTC. Translated: CASRGVGETQYF.

The CDR3 is CASSPQGASYNSPLHF. The CDR3 coding sequence is TGTGCCAGCTCACCGCAGGGGGCATCCTATAATTCACCCCTCCACTTT. The chain is built from TRBV18 and TRBJ1-6; 8 bases are shared with TRBD1. Trimming took 3 bases from V and 1 from J; bases not matched to a gene: 2. There are 16 residues in the CDR3. Germline V gene lookup returns CDR1 KGHSH and CDR2 LQKENI.

This clonotype was seen only a few times. The J gene is TRBJ2-7, the V gene TRBV7-6; possibly TRBD2 for D (6 bases). This CDR3 contains 13 residues. Germline CDR1 is SGHVS and CDR2 is FNYEAQ. Trimming stripped 5 bases from V and 7 bases from J, with 15 bases between. CDR3 in amino acids: CASSPRTEGEQYF. CDR3 in DNA: TGTGCCAGCAGCCCACGGACGGAGGGGGAGCAGTACTTC.

The chain is built from TRBV19 and TRBJ1-5, with D possibly matching TRBD1 (6 bases). V lost 6 bases to trimming and J lost 1 base, with 13 bases between them. CDR3 length equals 15 residues. The germline CDR1 and CDR2 sequences are LNHDA and SQIVND (reference sequence). The CDR3 sequence: CASSLRGVSNQPQHF. In DNA form, the CDR3 reads TGTGCCAGTAGCCTCAGGGGAGTCAGCAATCAGCCCCAGCATTTT.

The J gene is TRBJ2-6, the V gene TRBV12-3 or TRBV12-4, with no clear D. This CDR3 contains 14 residues. V lost 5 bases and J lost 1, with 6 bases in between. The CDR3 coding sequence is TGTGCCAGCAGTCCCCCTTCTGGGGCCAACGTCCTGACTTTC. Amino acid sequence: CASSPPSGANVLTF.

This sequence joins TRBV20-1 and TRBJ2-7; the D is unclear. The CDR3 length is 13 residues. V was shortened by 5 bases and J by 3 bases, with 14 bases between the two germline ends. Per the germline V gene, CDR1 is DFQATT and CDR2 is SNEGSKA (reference sequence). This CDR3 is CSALSVVHYEQYF. The CDR3 bases are TGCAGTGCTTTATCCGTCGTTCACTACGAGCAGTACTTC.